The 16 T cell receptor beta chains given below trace back to one sample, sequenced in a study of glioma-infiltrating T cells. TCR alpha and beta CDR3 regions were amplified from RNA using iRepertoire nested multiplex PCR. TCRdb re-called the multiplex PCR reads with MiXCR, one entry per CDR3 protein. Of some 93,000 distinct CDR3 sequences listed, around 42% are singletons. The sample was glioma tissue, nonneoplastic brain tissue, or PBMCs (not recorded which). These receptors were obtained from a human donor with low-grade glioma or glioblastoma, undergoing nonglioma brain surgery, or in good health (not recorded which).

For this clonotype: A read error may be the cause here, since a much bigger clone is one base away. This chain connects TRBV7-9 to TRBJ1-1, with D possibly being TRBD1 (5 bases). This CDR3 is built from 14 residues. V lost 6 bases, J lost 2 bases, and 13 bases lay in between. Germline-derived CDR1 and CDR2 are SEHNR and FQNEAQ (reference sequence). CDR3 bases: TGTGCCAGCAGTTTAACCAGGGAAAACACTGAAGCTTTCTTT. Translating gives CASSLTRENTEAFF.

This clonotype has at least ten counts. V gene TRBV5-1 combines with J gene TRBJ2-1; TRBD1 agrees at 10 bases. This CDR3 comprises 15 residues. Trimming took 4 bases from V and 6 from J; bases not matched to a gene: 7. Germline CDR1 SGHRS, CDR2 YFSETQ. The CDR3 spells CASSPRDRGGNEQFF. DNA for the CDR3: TGCGCCAGCAGCCCCCGGGACAGGGGTGGCAATGAGCAGTTCTTC.

A remark on this clonotype: Given a much more abundant clone one base away, this may be a read error. The rearrangement uses TRBV19 and TRBJ2-2; 7 nucleotides line up with TRBD2. CDR3 length: 16 residues. Per germline, CDR1 LNHDA and CDR2 SQIVND (reference sequence). V was clipped by 8 bases and J by 9 bases; unmatched bases: 18. CDR3 bases: TGTGCCAGTGCGTATGCGGGAGTGAGGTTGGACCGGGAGCTGTTTTTT. Its translation: CASAYAGVRLDRELFF.

This chain connects TRBV20-1 to TRBJ2-7; 13 nucleotides align to TRBD2. CDR1 and CDR2 from the germline V gene are DFQATT and SNEGSKA (reference sequence). This CDR3 contains 14 residues. V shed 3 bases and J 5 bases; nucleotides not matched to a gene: 4. The DNA of the CDR3 is TGCAGTGCTAGTACTAGCGGGGGGGCCAACGAGCAGTACTTC. The encoded protein is CSASTSGGANEQYF.

Details on this clonotype: Because it lacks the conserved phenylalanine or tryptophan at the end, this CDR3 is likely a read error. The genes are TRBV7-2 and TRBJ1-5; D not resolved. The CDR3 runs to 15 residues. The V gene's germline CDR1 is SGHTA and CDR2 FQGNSA. The CDR3: CASSLDPTQVQPQHL. The CDR3 bases are TGTGCCAGCAGTTTAGATCCTACCCAGGTTCAGCCCCAGCATCTT.

Note on this clonotype: Given a much more abundant clone one base away, this may be a read error. The chain has TRBV5-4 and TRBJ2-7; 7 bases are shared with TRBD2. Germline CDR1 is SGHNT and CDR2 is YYREEE (reference sequence). The ends lost 0 bases at V and 2 bases at J; junction bases unmatched: 5. The CDR3 consists of 15 residues. The CDR3 DNA reads TGTGCCAGCAGCTTGGAGCCAGCGGGAACCTACGAGCAGTACTTC. This codes for CASSLEPAGTYEQYF. Together with reference TRBV5-4 and TRBJ2-7, the CDR3 gives the full variable domain: ETGVTQSPTHLIKTRGQQVTLRCSSQSGHNTVSWYQQALGQGPQFIFQYYREEENGRGNFPPRFSGLQFPNYSSELNVNALELDDSALYLCASSLEPAGTYEQYFGPGTRLTVT.

As to this clonotype: The junction and the germline gene differ at one end; a read error may be behind it. The V gene is TRBV7-2, the J gene TRBJ1-3; D gene ambiguous. CDR1 and CDR2 (germline): SGHTA, FQGNSA. This CDR3 has 14 amino acids. The CDR3 loop is CASSSRSSGNTIYF. DNA of the CDR3: TGTGCCAGTAGCTCGCGAAGCTCTGGAAACACCATATATTTT.

The genes are TRBV20-1 and TRBJ2-3; D uncertain. Matching the DNA end better, TRBJ1-5 makes the J call doubtful. CDR3 length: 14 amino acids. Germline V gives CDR1 DFQATT, CDR2 SNEGSKA (reference sequence). The CDR3 spells CSAGLAGAEDTQHF. The CDR3 DNA follows: TGCAGTGCTGGGTTAGCGGGAGCGGAAGATACGCAGCATTTT.

This clonotype showed up many times. The chain employs TRBV20-1 and TRBJ1-6, with 10 bases matching TRBD1. The germline gives CDR1 DFQATT, CDR2 SNEGSKA (reference sequence). J gave up 9 bases and V 4 bases, and 6 bases lay outside the gene matches. This CDR3 spans 14 amino acids. The CDR3 region has the DNA TGCAGTGCTATAAGGGACAGGGGTAGTTCACCCCTCCACTTT. It yields the protein CSAIRDRGSSPLHF.

This clonotype was counted ten times or more. This chain connects TRBV2 to TRBJ2-2; the D gene could be TRBD1 or TRBD2 (5 bases each). CDR3 size: 13 residues. In germline, CDR1 is SNHLY, CDR2 FYNNEI. The V end lost 6 bases, the J end lost 1 base, and 6 bases lay between the germline ends. The CDR3 DNA sequence: TGTGCCAGCAGGGGGGAGAACACCGGGGAGCTGTTTTTT. Protein sequence: CASRGENTGELFF.

The chain combines TRBV7-9 with TRBJ2-5; no reliable D call. Per germline, CDR1 SEHNR and CDR2 FQNEAQ (reference sequence). The length of the CDR3 is 14 residues. Trimming took off 7 bases at V and 4 bases at J, with 16 bases between the two ends. The CDR3 bases are TGTGCCAGCACCGTTGGGCCGACCGGAGAGACCCAGTACTTC. Amino acids: CASTVGPTGETQYF.

Many counts were recorded for this clonotype. The chain joins TRBV14 to TRBJ2-5, with 9 bases lining up with TRBD2. There are 17 residues in the CDR3. Germline V gives CDR1 SGHDN, CDR2 FVKESK. The junction had 6 bases not matched to a gene; V was cut back by 1 base and J by 0 bases. The CDR3 reads CASSQVASGTYQETQYF. Written as DNA, the CDR3 is TGTGCCAGCAGCCAAGTTGCTAGCGGGACGTACCAAGAGACCCAGTACTTC.

Remarks on this clonotype: Just one base apart from a much larger clone, this may be a read error. The rearrangement links TRBV29-1 to TRBJ2-5; D gene unclear. Germline V gives CDR1 SQVTM, CDR2 ANQGSEA. The CDR3 has 13 amino acids. V was clipped by 6 bases and J by 0 bases, with 11 bases between them. The chain's CDR3 is CSVWHLDQETQYF. CDR3 nucleotides: TGCAGCGTATGGCATTTAGACCAAGAGACCCAGTACTTC.

With regard to this clonotype: It is likely a read error, because the conserved phenylalanine at the end of the CDR3 is missing. The rearrangement uses TRBV28 and TRBJ2-5; 7 bases are a match to TRBD2. Germline CDR1 is MDHEN and CDR2 is SYDVKM. The trim removed 5 bases at V and 1 base at J, leaving 4 bases unmatched. The CDR3 sequence is 14 residues long. The chain's CDR3 is CASSQRLAQETQYL. In nucleotides, the CDR3 is TGTGCCAGCAGTCAGAGACTAGCCCAAGAGACCCAGTACCTC.

The gene calls are TRBV5-5 and TRBJ1-2; D is uncertain. Germline V gives CDR1 SGHKS, CDR2 YYEKEE (reference sequence). The CDR3 is made up of 14 amino acids. V lost 0 bases and J 3 bases, leaving 9 bases between the germline ends. The CDR3 here is CASSLEGNHYGYTF. The CDR3 DNA is TGTGCCAGCAGCTTGGAAGGGAACCACTATGGCTACACCTTC.

This clonotype has ten or more counts. The V and J genes are TRBV10-3 and TRBJ2-5; 7 positions match TRBD1. This CDR3 has 14 amino acids. Trimming removed 2 bases from V and 1 base from J; junction bases left unmatched: 1. The germline gives CDR1 ENHRY, CDR2 SYGVKD. The CDR3 sequence is CAISEGTAQETQYF. The DNA for the CDR3 is TGTGCCATCAGTGAGGGGACAGCCCAAGAGACCCAGTACTTC.